This TCR beta chain was retrieved from a study of shared clonotypes between healthy human individuals. Overall study findings and caveats: Sample collection involved blood only; tissue repertoires are likely different.

Donors comprised healthy HIV-negative adults lacking recent acute infections or vaccinations. Naive CD4+ cells were CD45RA-selected; the remaining cells were memory. Details on this clone: Its specificity is not known.

Here immunoSEQ multiplex PCR was the method, and the copy in TCRdb shows in-frame clones only, minus some. Of over a million clones in the sample, roughly 80% are singletons; the top ten hold about 1.5%. This CDR3 spans 15 amino acids. V dropped 1 base and J dropped 5; count of bases not matched to a gene: 4. CDR1 is SGHRS, CDR2 YFSETQ, per germline. The sequenced sample consisted of memory CD4+ T cells sorted from blood. The subset is: CD45RA-negative fraction. The receptor was isolated from a man aged 18 to 29 in good health. This chain uses TRBV5-1 with TRBJ2-5; the match to TRBD2 covers 11 bases. Written as DNA, the CDR3 is TGCGCCAGCAGCTTGACTAGCGGGGGCGGGGAGACCCAGTACTTC. Translating it yields CASSLTSGGGETQYF.